This TCR beta chain is drawn from a study of T cell repertoires in cytomegalovirus infection. Study-level information: Newly reported HLA-C-restricted and thoroughly characterized HLA-B-restricted CMV epitopes were employed. Carrying CMV and the relevant HLA type showed in public TCR beta signatures.

As for this clonotype: What it binds is not known.

The germline V and J ends were trimmed by 0 bases and 1 base, with 8 bases remaining between them. Germline V gives CDR1 MNHEY, CDR2 SVGEGT. CDR3 length: 15 residues. In TCRdb, the reads were re-called with MiXCR into one record per CDR3 protein. Of under 150,000 distinct CDR3 sequences listed, 30% to 35% are singletons. Study-level points and caveats: The study identified carriers of CMV plus the relevant HLA from cumulative public TCR beta family frequency. HLA-C-restricted CMV-specific TCR beta clonotypes were dominant in the ex vivo response.

The chain links TRBV6-2 or TRBV6-3 to TRBJ2-3; D gene ambiguous. The material was CD8+ T cells from cultured PBMCs, obtained from culture after CMV antigen stimulation. The sequence derives from a human donor in good health (CMV status not recorded). Some clones in this sample may be carry-over from other donors' samples. CDR3 sequence: CASSYSADRTDTQYF. As DNA, the CDR3 is TGTGCCAGCAGTTACTCGGCAGACCGCACAGATACGCAGTATTTT.